The present T cell receptor beta chain was sequenced within a study of blood T cell repertoires in COVID-19. Per the study methods: Scientists estimated how many nucleated cells there were by amplifying reference gene primers. Only in-frame clones appear in the TCRdb table, and some are missing; sequencing was by immunoSEQ multiplex PCR. Clone size and V and J calls were adopted from that table, with D and trimming inferred from the DNA. The sample lists some 460,000 clones, approximately 86% occurring once. In terms of age and location, participants ranged from about 18 to 95 years and lived in about 25 US areas. For recovered donors of Cohort 3, there were two negative PCRs, clearance, or symptom resolution. Material for sequencing was PBMCs or T cells enriched from blood (not recorded which). The receptor was derived from a woman aged 18-30 years who had recovered from COVID-19.

The CDR3 loop reads CASSLSPGAPLHF. Written as DNA, the CDR3 is TGTGCCAGCAGTTTATCGCCAGGGGCGCCCCTCCACTTT. The chain links TRBV27 to TRBJ1-6; tentatively, D is TRBD1 (6 bases). Germline CDR1 is MNHEY and CDR2 is SMNVEV (reference sequence). The CDR3 totals 13 residues. V was pared by 0 bases and J by 13 bases, with 10 bases between.